The 32 T cell receptor beta chains in this list originate from one sample, sequenced in a study of CD8 T cells in Susac syndrome. After extraction with the RNeasy kit, roughly 0.5 to 1 ug of the RNA was reverse transcribed using random hexamers. TCRdb ran MiXCR on the immunoSEQ multiplex PCR reads and lists one entry per CDR3 protein. This sample has about 180,000 distinct CDR3 sequences, with 90% to 97% found just once. Sample: CD4+ T cells from PBMCs. Every receptor here comes from a human donor with multiple sclerosis.

V usage is TRBV25-1 and J usage is TRBJ2-6; D is unclear. Between the trimmed V and J ends, which lost 2 bases and 0 bases, there was a span of 8 bases. This CDR3 has 16 amino acids. Per germline, CDR1 MGHDK and CDR2 SYGVNS. Here the CDR3 DNA reads TGTGCCAGCAGTGAAATGCGGAGCTCTGGGGCCAACGTCCTGACTTTC. Its protein is CASSEMRSSGANVLTF.

This chain joins TRBV3-1 and TRBJ2-7; TRBD2 aligns across 9 bases. The germline V gene has CDR1 LGHDT and CDR2 YNNKEL (reference sequence). The CDR3 is made up of 15 amino acids. Trimming removed 4 bases from V and 0 bases from J; junction bases left unmatched: 4. The CDR3 coding sequence is TGTGCCAGCAGCCCCTCTAGCGGGGCCTCCTACGAGCAGTACTTC. This sequence encodes CASSPSSGASYEQYF.

The chain is built from TRBV12-3 or TRBV12-4 and TRBJ1-1, with 8 bases fitting TRBD1. The V and J ends lost 5 bases and 3 bases, in that order; junction bases with no gene match: 8. The CDR3 contains 15 residues. The CDR3 nucleotides are TGTGCCAGCAGTCCGAAATACAGGGGGGACACTGAAGCTTTCTTT. Translating it yields CASSPKYRGDTEAFF.

The chain has TRBV19 and TRBJ1-5, with D hard to call. The V gene lost 5 bases and the J gene lost 5 bases, with 10 bases spanning the gap. This CDR3 region has 13 residues. The germline V gene encodes CDR1 LNHDA and CDR2 SQIVND (reference sequence). The CDR3 DNA is TGTGCCAGTAGTCACACTGGCGATCAGCCCCAGCATTTT. Its translation is CASSHTGDQPQHF.

The chain uses TRBV2 and TRBJ2-7; a possible D gene is TRBD1 (6 bases). The CDR3 sequence is 13 residues long. V lost 4 bases, J lost 0 bases, and 7 bases lay in between. CDR1 and CDR2 from the germline V gene are SNHLY and FYNNEI. CDR3 DNA: TGTGCCAGCAGTGTGGACAGCTCCTACGAGCAGTACTTC. Protein sequence: CASSVDSSYEQYF. The whole variable domain, remainder taken from reference TRBV2 and TRBJ2-7, is EPEVTQTPSHQVTQMGQEVILRCVPISNHLYFYWYRQILGQKVEFLVSFYNNEISEKSEIFDDQFSVERPDGSNFTLKIRSTKLEDSAMYFCASSVDSSYEQYFGPGTRLTVT.

The chain carries TRBV5-1 and TRBJ2-2, with 7 bases aligning to TRBD2. The ends lost 4 bases at V and 3 bases at J; junction bases unmatched: 9. CDR3 length: 16 amino acids. Looked up from germline, CDR1 is SGHRS and CDR2 is YFSETQ. DNA of the CDR3: TGCGCCAGCAGCCACCGATCGGGGGGAGACACCGGGGAGCTGTTTTTT. Residues: CASSHRSGGDTGELFF.

The chain employs TRBV30 and TRBJ2-2; no clear D gene. The germline V gene encodes CDR1 GTSNPN and CDR2 SVGIG (reference sequence). Trimming removed 5 bases from V and 4 bases from J, with 5 bases in between. CDR3 length: 11 amino acids. The CDR3 DNA sequence: TGTGCCTGGCAAATCACCGGGGAGCTGTTTTTT. Residues: CAWQITGELFF.

The chain's CDR3 is CASSWSGGSYNEQFF. In nucleotides, the CDR3 is TGTGCCAGCAGCTGGTCCGGGGGGTCCTACAATGAGCAGTTCTTC. This chain links TRBV5-6 with TRBJ2-1; 7 positions agree with TRBD2. Germline loops: CDR1 SGHDT, CDR2 YYEEEE. The CDR3 spans 15 residues. V lost 3 bases to trimming and J lost 1 base; unmatched junction nucleotides: 4.

The chain joins TRBV29-1 to TRBJ2-3, with D perhaps TRBD2 (6 bases). With 4 bases removed from V and 0 bases from J, the gap between germline ends came to 20 bases. This CDR3 region has 17 residues. Germline V gene sequence: CDR1 SQVTM, CDR2 ANQGSEA. In DNA, the CDR3 is TGCAGCGTTGGGTTTGCGGGGCGACTTCATAGCACAGATACGCAGTATTTT. It yields the protein CSVGFAGRLHSTDTQYF.

J is TRBJ1-4 and V is TRBV6-2 or TRBV6-3; D is uncertain. V dropped 4 bases and J dropped 2 bases, with 11 bases sitting between them. The CDR3 sequence is 15 residues long. Germline loops: CDR1 MNHEY, CDR2 SVGEGT. The CDR3 here is CASSSGDATNEKLFF. The CDR3 DNA follows: TGTGCCAGCAGTTCTGGGGATGCGACTAATGAAAAACTGTTTTTT.

The chain joins TRBV20-1 to TRBJ2-5; D is uncertain. Germline V gives CDR1 DFQATT, CDR2 SNEGSKA (reference sequence). The germline V and J ends were trimmed by 3 bases and 0 bases, with 8 bases remaining between them. CDR3 length: 13 residues. DNA of the CDR3: TGCAGTGCTAGTGCTACGTACCAAGAGACCCAGTACTTC. It is translated as CSASATYQETQYF.

The chain recombines TRBV2 with TRBJ2-7; D is unresolved. From germline, CDR1 is SNHLY and CDR2 FYNNEI. Trimming took 6 bases from V and 2 from J, leaving 8 bases between them. The CDR3 sequence is 12 residues long. Here the CDR3 reads CASSIQAYEQYF. DNA of the CDR3: TGTGCCAGCAGCATCCAGGCCTACGAGCAGTACTTC.

The V and J genes are TRBV11-1 and TRBJ1-6, with 8 bases that match TRBD1. Germline CDR1 SGHAT, CDR2 FQDESV (reference sequence). Trimming removed 1 base from V and 4 bases from J; junction bases left unmatched: 18. This CDR3 comprises 21 residues. CDR3 region: CASSLVGGSGGAYIYNSPLHF. CDR3 DNA sequence: TGTGCCAGCAGCTTAGTGGGAGGTTCAGGGGGCGCCTACATTTATAATTCACCCCTCCACTTT.

The chain uses TRBV20-1 and TRBJ2-3; D is unresolved. Trimming took 5 bases from V and 0 from J, leaving 9 bases between them. Germline V lookup: CDR1 DFQATT, CDR2 SNEGSKA (reference sequence). This CDR3 spans 13 amino acids. In DNA form, the CDR3 reads TGCAGTGCTCACCCCCCGAGCACAGATACGCAGTATTTT. It encodes CSAHPPSTDTQYF.

The CDR3 is CASSPMDRTDQPQHF. The CDR3 DNA follows: TGTGCCAGCAGCCCAATGGACAGGACCGATCAGCCCCAGCATTTT. This chain joins TRBV7-2 and TRBJ1-5; TRBD1 aligns across 7 bases. The CDR3 has 15 amino acids. With V trimmed by 5 bases and J by 5 bases, 9 bases remained unmatched. Germline-derived CDR1 and CDR2 are SGHTA and FQGNSA.

This clonotype was detected only once. The V call is TRBV7-6, the J call TRBJ2-7, with a weak D call TRBD2 (6 bases). Germline CDR1 reads SGHVS; CDR2 reads FNYEAQ. Trimming shortened V by 5 bases and J by 4 bases, and 12 bases separated the two germline ends. This CDR3 has 13 amino acids. The DNA of the CDR3 is TGTGCCAGCAGCCCCAGGGCGGGATACGAGCAGTACTTC. Translating it yields CASSPRAGYEQYF.

The chain recombines TRBV20-1 with TRBJ1-1, with D tentatively TRBD1 (6 bases). CDR3 length: 12 residues. The V gene's germline CDR1 is DFQATT and CDR2 SNEGSKA (reference sequence). The V and J ends lost 5 bases and 5 bases respectively, with 12 bases between them. The CDR3 sequence is CSAPDQGTEAFF. CDR3 nucleotides: TGCAGTGCTCCCGATCAGGGGACTGAAGCTTTCTTT.

J is TRBJ2-2 and V is TRBV11-2; 8 bases fit TRBD1. Germline CDR1 SGHAT, CDR2 FQNNGV. V shed 6 bases, J shed 7 bases, and the junction held 7 bases outside the gene matches. This CDR3 spans 14 amino acids. The CDR3 DNA reads TGTGCCAGCAGTCAGGGGGCGCGGCACGGGGAGCTGTTTTTT. It is translated as CASSQGARHGELFF.

This chain joins TRBV20-1 and TRBJ1-6, with 8 positions matching TRBD1. Germline CDR1 and CDR2: DFQATT and SNEGSKA (reference sequence). The CDR3 runs 14 residues. V shed 3 bases and J 7 bases; nucleotides not matched to a gene: 5. The CDR3 DNA follows: TGCAGTGCTAGGGGACAGGCCCAGAATTCACCCCTCCACTTT. Encoded protein: CSARGQAQNSPLHF.

This clonotype was recorded once. The rearrangement uses TRBV6-5 and TRBJ1-5, with D possibly being TRBD1 (5 bases). V lost 0 bases to trimming and J lost 7 bases, with 10 bases between them. The germline CDR1 and CDR2 sequences are MNHEY and SVGAGI. The CDR3 spans 14 residues. The CDR3 loop is CASSYSRDNQPQHF. CDR3 coding DNA: TGTGCCAGCAGTTACTCCAGGGATAACCAGCCCCAGCATTTT.

V is TRBV5-1 and J is TRBJ2-1; 10 positions agree with TRBD1. V lost 8 bases and J lost 2; bases outside the gene matches: 7. CDR1 SGHRS and CDR2 YFSETQ come from the germline V gene. The CDR3 has 15 amino acids. The CDR3: CASSPGQGTYNEQFF. The CDR3 region has the DNA TGCGCCAGTTCACCGGGACAGGGGACCTACAATGAGCAGTTCTTC. The variable domain in full, with the rest retrieved from reference TRBV5-1 and TRBJ2-1, is KAGVTQTPRYLIKTRGQQVTLSCSPISGHRSVSWYQQTPGQGLQFLFEYFSETQRNKGNFPGRFSGRQFSNSRSEMNVSTLELGDSALYLCASSPGQGTYNEQFFGPGTRLTVL.

The CDR3 sequence is CASSQGRGPNYGYTF. CDR3 DNA sequence: TGTGCCAGCAGCCAAGGGAGAGGGCCAAACTATGGCTACACCTTC. The V call is TRBV14, the J call TRBJ1-2; D is unclear. Trimming left V 1 base short and J 2 bases short, with 11 bases between. CDR1 and CDR2 from the germline V gene are SGHDN and FVKESK. This CDR3 has 15 amino acids.

The rearrangement links TRBV7-2 to TRBJ1-2, with a weak D call TRBD1 (6 bases). V was shortened by 5 bases and J by 7 bases, with 11 bases between the two germline ends. CDR1 SGHTA and CDR2 FQGNSA come from the germline V gene. The CDR3 is made up of 12 amino acids. The CDR3 here is CASSAGVRGYTF. The CDR3 DNA follows: TGTGCCAGCAGCGCAGGGGTTCGTGGCTACACCTTC.

The rearrangement links TRBV5-6 to TRBJ1-2; 7 bases agree with TRBD1. The germline V gene encodes CDR1 SGHDT and CDR2 YYEEEE. This CDR3 region has 14 residues. J gave up 6 bases and V 3 bases, and 8 bases lay outside the gene matches. The CDR3 loop is CASSSQGYGDGYTF. The CDR3 DNA is TGTGCCAGCAGCTCACAGGGGTATGGGGATGGCTACACCTTC.

This chain connects TRBV20-1 to TRBJ2-7; 10 bases match TRBD1. CDR1 DFQATT and CDR2 SNEGSKA come from the germline V gene (reference sequence). The CDR3 sequence is 14 residues long. The trim removed 5 bases at V and 1 base at J, leaving 5 bases unmatched. CDR3 in amino acids: CSACRDRGSYEQYF. As DNA, the CDR3 is TGCAGTGCTTGCCGGGACAGGGGTTCCTACGAGCAGTACTTC.

This chain connects TRBV3-1 to TRBJ1-1; 7 positions match TRBD1. Per germline, CDR1 LGHDT and CDR2 YNNKEL (reference sequence). The CDR3 consists of 12 residues. The ends lost 1 base at V and 12 bases at J; junction bases unmatched: 5. CDR3 sequence: CASSQAGQSTFF. CDR3 DNA: TGTGCCAGCAGCCAAGCGGGACAGTCGACTTTCTTT.

The chain uses TRBV30 and TRBJ2-3; D remains unclear. The CDR3 consists of 16 residues. Germline V gene data show CDR1 as GTSNPN and CDR2 as SVGIG (reference sequence). Trimming took off 0 bases at V and 2 bases at J, with 15 bases between the two ends. The CDR3: CAWSVRAIPITDTQYF. CDR3 bases: TGTGCCTGGAGTGTACGGGCCATTCCAATCACAGATACGCAGTATTTT.

V and J are TRBV14 and TRBJ2-7; D is unresolved. V lost 4 bases, J lost 2 bases, and 18 bases lay in between. The germline V gene has CDR1 SGHDN and CDR2 FVKESK. CDR3 length equals 16 residues. The CDR3 coding sequence is TGTGCCAGCAGCCCCCTAGGAAGATACTTTGCCTACGAGCAGTACTTC. Residues: CASSPLGRYFAYEQYF.

The gene calls are TRBV28 and TRBJ2-7, with TRBD1 matching over 9 bases. The V gene's germline CDR1 is MDHEN and CDR2 SYDVKM. V lost 6 bases, J lost 3 bases, and 3 bases stayed unmatched. The CDR3 runs 13 residues. The CDR3 bases are TGTGCCAGCAGCACGGACAGGGGCTACGAGCAGTACTTC. Its protein is CASSTDRGYEQYF.

V gene TRBV6-6 combines with J gene TRBJ2-1; D may be TRBD1 or TRBD2 (5 bases each). Trimming shortened V by 2 bases and J by 5 bases, and 13 bases separated the two germline ends. The CDR3 runs 15 residues. From germline, CDR1 is MNHNY and CDR2 SVGAGI (reference sequence). This CDR3 reads CASSYGRDHHNEQFF. In DNA, the CDR3 is TGTGCCAGCAGTTACGGTAGGGACCACCACAATGAGCAGTTCTTC.

For the CDR3, the DNA is TGTGCCTGGAGTGTACTCGAGGGGGGGGGAGCTTTCTTT. This codes for CAWSVLEGGGAFF. V gene TRBV30 combines with J gene TRBJ1-1, with D perhaps TRBD1 (6 bases). Trimming took 0 bases from V and 10 from J, leaving 15 bases between them. There are 13 residues in the CDR3. CDR1 and CDR2 from the germline V gene are GTSNPN and SVGIG (reference sequence).

The V and J genes are TRBV18 and TRBJ1-1; no definite D call. V lost 3 bases to trimming and J lost 6 bases, with 17 bases between them. This CDR3 is built from 15 residues. The V gene's germline CDR1 is KGHSH and CDR2 LQKENI. This CDR3 reads CASSPSQSAFSEAFF. The CDR3 DNA sequence: TGTGCCAGCTCACCTTCACAGTCGGCCTTTTCTGAAGCTTTCTTT. Full variable domain (remainder filled in from reference TRBV18 and TRBJ1-1): NAGVMQNPRHLVRRRGQEARLRCSPMKGHSHVYWYRQLPEEGLKFMVYLQKENIIDESGMPKERFSAEFPKEGPSILRIQQVVRGDSAAYFCASSPSQSAFSEAFFGQGTRLTVV.